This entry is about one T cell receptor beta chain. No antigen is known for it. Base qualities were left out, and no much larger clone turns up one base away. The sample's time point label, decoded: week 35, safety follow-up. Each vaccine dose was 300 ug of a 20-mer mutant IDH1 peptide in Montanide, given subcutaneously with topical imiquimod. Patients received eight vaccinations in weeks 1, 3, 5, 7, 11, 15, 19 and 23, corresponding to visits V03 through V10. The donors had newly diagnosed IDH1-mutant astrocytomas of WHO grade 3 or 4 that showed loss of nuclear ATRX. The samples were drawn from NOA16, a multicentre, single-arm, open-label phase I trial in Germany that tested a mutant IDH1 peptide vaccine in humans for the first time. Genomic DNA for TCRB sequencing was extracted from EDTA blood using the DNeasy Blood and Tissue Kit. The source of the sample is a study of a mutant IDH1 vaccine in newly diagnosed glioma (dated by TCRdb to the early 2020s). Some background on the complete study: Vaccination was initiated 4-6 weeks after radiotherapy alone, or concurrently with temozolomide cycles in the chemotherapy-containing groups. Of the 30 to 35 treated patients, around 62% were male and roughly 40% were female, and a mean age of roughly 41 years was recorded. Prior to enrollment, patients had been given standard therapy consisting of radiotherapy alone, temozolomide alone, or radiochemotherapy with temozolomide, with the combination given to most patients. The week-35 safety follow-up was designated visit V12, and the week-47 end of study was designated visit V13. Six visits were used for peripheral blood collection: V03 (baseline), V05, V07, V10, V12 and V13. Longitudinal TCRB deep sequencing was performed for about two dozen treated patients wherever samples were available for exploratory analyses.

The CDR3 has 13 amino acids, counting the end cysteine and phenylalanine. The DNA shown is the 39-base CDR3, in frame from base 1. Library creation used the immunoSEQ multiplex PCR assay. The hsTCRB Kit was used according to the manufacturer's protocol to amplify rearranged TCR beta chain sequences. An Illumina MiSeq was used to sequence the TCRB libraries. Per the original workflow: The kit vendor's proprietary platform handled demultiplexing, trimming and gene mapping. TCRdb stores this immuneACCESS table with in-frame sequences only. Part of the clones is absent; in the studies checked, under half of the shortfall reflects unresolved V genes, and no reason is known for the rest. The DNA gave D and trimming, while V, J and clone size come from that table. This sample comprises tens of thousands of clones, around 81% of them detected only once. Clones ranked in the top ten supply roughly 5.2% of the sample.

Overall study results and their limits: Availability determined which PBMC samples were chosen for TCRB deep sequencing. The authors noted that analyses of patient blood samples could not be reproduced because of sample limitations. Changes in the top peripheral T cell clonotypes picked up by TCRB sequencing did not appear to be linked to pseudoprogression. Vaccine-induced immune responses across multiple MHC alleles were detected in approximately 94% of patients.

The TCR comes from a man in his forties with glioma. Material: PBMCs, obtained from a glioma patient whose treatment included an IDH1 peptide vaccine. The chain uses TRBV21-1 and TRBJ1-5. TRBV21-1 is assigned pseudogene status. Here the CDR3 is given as CASSKAGDQPQHF. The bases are TGTGCCAGCAGCAAAGCCGGAGATCAGCCCCAGCATTTT.